This T cell receptor (beta chain) was recorded in a study of blood T cells in healthy people across ages. The second PCR ran about 6 to 11 cycles with a sample-barcoded 5' primer and J-beta primers. CDR3-containing paired-end reads numbered at least 2.5 million in each sample. A single record per CDR3 protein comes from TCRdb applying MiXCR to the 5' RACE reads. The sample shows about 1.1 million distinct CDR3 sequences, 35% to 45% of them seen only once. This clonotype was found a few times. Its specificity is not known. V gave up 7 bases and J gave up 5 bases; unmatched junction bases: 11. CDR3 length: 16 amino acids. Germline loops: CDR1 SGHAT, CDR2 FQNNGV. Study findings and constraints: TCR beta diversity, measured per million T cells, fell in a roughly linear way with age. TCR beta diversity tracked closely with naive T cell percentage.

The chain uses TRBV11-2 and TRBJ2-1; 10 positions match TRBD1. The sample was blood. The sequence came from a man younger than 35 in good health. The CDR3 sequence: CASTPTWGTGDNEQFF. The CDR3 region has the DNA TGTGCCAGCACCCCGACGTGGGGGACAGGGGACAATGAGCAGTTCTTC.